This T cell receptor beta chain was documented in a study of cytomegalovirus exposure and HLA in healthy donors. The CDR3 loop spans 14 amino acids. The germline gives CDR1 MNHEY, CDR2 SMNVEV (reference sequence). Deletions cut 6 bases from V and 7 bases from J, with 19 bases between. Note on this clone: Its cognate antigen is unknown.

Broader study findings: The study listed roughly 160 cytomegalovirus-associated TCR beta chains. Some V segments could not be told apart, so they were left out, TRBV6-2 and TRBV6-3 among them.

PCR primers comprised 60 Vbeta and 13 Jbeta primers. Sequencing was performed with immunoSEQ multiplex PCR; in TCRdb, only in-frame clones are kept and a portion is missing. Among 150,000 to 200,000 clones listed, more than 65% were seen once. The chain uses TRBV27 and TRBJ2-7; D is perhaps TRBD1 (7 bases). The specimen sequenced was PBMCs. This receptor was obtained from a woman in her thirties in good health and CMV-seronegative. The DNA for the CDR3 is TGTGCCAGCAGCCCCAGGGGGAGGTCAAATGAGCAGTACTTC. Protein: CASSPRGRSNEQYF.